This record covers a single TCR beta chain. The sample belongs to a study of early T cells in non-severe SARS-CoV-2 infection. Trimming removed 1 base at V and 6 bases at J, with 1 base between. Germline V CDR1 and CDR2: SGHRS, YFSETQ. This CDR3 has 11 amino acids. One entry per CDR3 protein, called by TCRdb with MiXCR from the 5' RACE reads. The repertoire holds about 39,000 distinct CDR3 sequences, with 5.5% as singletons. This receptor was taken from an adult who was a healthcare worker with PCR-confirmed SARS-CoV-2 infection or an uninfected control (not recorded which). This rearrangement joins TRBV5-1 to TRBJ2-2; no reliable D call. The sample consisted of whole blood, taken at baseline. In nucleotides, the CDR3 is TGCGCCAGCAGCTTGCCCGGGGAGCTGTTTTTT. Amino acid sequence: CASSLPGELFF. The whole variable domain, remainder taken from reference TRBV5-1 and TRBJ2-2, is KAGVTQTPRYLIKTRGQQVTLSCSPISGHRSVSWYQQTPGQGLQFLFEYFSETQRNKGNFPGRFSGRQFSNSRSEMNVSTLELGDSALYLCASSLPGELFFGEGSRLTVL.